This T cell receptor beta chain emerged from a study of blood T cell repertoires in COVID-19. Study information: The United States, Italy and Spain were the sources of the acute and convalescent COVID-19 samples. Sample material is recorded as cDNA or gDNA derived from T cells, B-cell-depleted T cells, or PBMCs.

Per the germline V gene, CDR1 is SGHTA and CDR2 is FQGNSA. CDR3 length: 15 amino acids. J lost 8 bases, V lost 5 bases, and 7 bases had no gene match. Authors' processing steps: Quantification of nucleated cells was approximated via reference gene primer amplification. The repertoire was sequenced with immunoSEQ multiplex PCR; TCRdb's copy has only in-frame clones and lacks some. V, J and clone size were drawn from that table, and D and trimming were deduced from the DNA. Of about 340,000 clones in the sample, almost 90% were seen once. While infection was still active, Seattle patients were enrolled and then followed longitudinally.

Material for sequencing was peripheral blood. The sequence came from a woman aged 70-85 years with COVID-19, enrolled during active disease. The V gene is TRBV7-2, the J gene TRBJ1-4; 11 bases fit TRBD1. DNA of the CDR3: TGTGCCAGCAGCCCCCAGGGGACAGGGGGGGAAAAACTGTTTTTT. It is translated as CASSPQGTGGEKLFF.